This T cell receptor (beta chain) originates from a study of blood T cell repertoires in COVID-19. Some clones are missing from TCRdb's copy, which holds only in-frame ones; the method was immunoSEQ multiplex PCR. The top ten clones hold roughly 32% of a sample with approximately 110,000 clones, around 91% of them seen once. The sequence came from a woman aged 80 or older with acute or convalescent COVID-19. Sequencing was carried out using peripheral blood.

The CDR3 sequence: CASSSWAGVGEQFF. CDR3 nucleotides: TGTGCCAGCAGCTCGTGGGCGGGGGTCGGTGAGCAGTTCTTC. The chain has TRBV5-6 and TRBJ2-1; 7 bases match TRBD2. The germline V gene has CDR1 SGHDT and CDR2 YYEEEE. J lost 9 bases, V lost 3 bases, and 9 bases had no gene match. The CDR3 has 14 amino acids.